This T cell receptor beta chain was found in a study of shared T cell receptors in the human thymus. Trimming shortened V by 6 bases and J by 6 bases, and 17 bases separated the two germline ends. Looked up from germline, CDR1 is SQVTM and CDR2 is ANQGSEA. The CDR3 runs to 13 residues. Clones were read by immunoSEQ multiplex PCR, and TCRdb kept only the in-frame ones, dropping some. The sample comprises 700,000 or so clones, 70% to 90% of which are singletons, and under 0.012% rests with the top ten. These data also featured in a second study, about human thymus T cells. That paper notes: Thymus tissue was removed during corrective cardiac surgery. Thymic and blood repertoires appeared to show biased V and J gene usage.

The specimen sequenced was thymocytes. The chain links TRBV29-1 to TRBJ1-1; D may be TRBD1 (5 bases). This TCR came from a girl less than two years old with a congenital heart defect. CDR3 nucleotides: TGCAGCGTCCACCCCTCGGGGGTCGCTGAAGCTTTCTTT. Protein product: CSVHPSGVAEAFF.